The T cell receptor beta chain under discussion was sequenced for a study of shared clonotypes between healthy human individuals. Broader study findings: Clonotype sharing across donors was expected to vary with sequencing depth. Represented diversity (both genetic and exposure-history) was limited by the small number of donors.

Trimming took 0 bases from V and 2 from J, leaving 6 bases between them. In germline, CDR1 is SGHRS, CDR2 YFSETQ. The CDR3 covers 13 residues. Evenly divided among several immunoSEQ plates was the genomic DNA of each subset. Replicate PCRs were loaded with around 0.3 ug DNA from unsorted PBMC, 30,000 or so T cell genomes. The protocol was immunoSEQ multiplex PCR, while the TCRdb copy is restricted to in-frame clones and leaves out a portion. The sample lists about 450,000 clones; 79% were seen once. Details on this clone: Antigen: not known.

The source is a woman between 35 and 50 years old in good health. Some clones in this sample may be carry-over from other donors' samples. The source material was PBMCs. The J gene is TRBJ2-7, the V gene TRBV5-1, with no clear D. The CDR3 loop reads CASSLDQAYEQYF. Here the CDR3 DNA reads TGCGCCAGCAGCTTGGATCAGGCCTACGAGCAGTACTTC.